Here is one T cell receptor (beta chain) with its context. Other DNA sequences from this sample encode an identical CDR3 as well. Germline CDR1 reads LNHDA; CDR2 reads SQIVND (reference sequence). The length of the CDR3 is 13 residues. Trimming removed 1 base from V and 6 bases from J, with 7 bases in between. These data belong to a study of shared clonotypes between healthy human individuals. Overall study: Donor ages ranged 18 to 49 years: a couple of women, three men.

Assay: immunoSEQ multiplex PCR; the TCRdb copy retains only in-frame clones and omits some. This sample has 450,000 to 500,000 clones; around 85% occur once, and the top ten carry 12%. The sequenced material came from PBMCs. V and J are TRBV19 and TRBJ2-1, with unresolved D. The receptor's source is a woman in her forties in good health. Some clones in this sample may be carry-over from other donors' samples. The CDR3 DNA sequence: TGTGCCAGTAGTATAGGTTCCCTCAATGAGCAGTTCTTC. This translates into CASSIGSLNEQFF.